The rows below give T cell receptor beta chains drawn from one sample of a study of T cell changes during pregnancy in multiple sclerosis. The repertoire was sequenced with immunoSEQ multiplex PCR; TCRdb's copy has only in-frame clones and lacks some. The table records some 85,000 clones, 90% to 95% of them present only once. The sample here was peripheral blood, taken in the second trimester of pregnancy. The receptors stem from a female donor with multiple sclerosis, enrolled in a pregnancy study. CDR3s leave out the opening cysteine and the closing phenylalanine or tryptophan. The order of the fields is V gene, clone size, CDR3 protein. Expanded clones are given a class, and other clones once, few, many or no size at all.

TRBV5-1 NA ASSQQGPGNTIY
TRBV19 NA ASSATGRGGYEQY
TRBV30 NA AWSGRGYYGYT
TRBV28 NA ASSYRGRTEAF
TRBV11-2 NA ASSFRGATNNEQF
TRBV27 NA ASSSQAPYEQY
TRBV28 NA ASSSSLRDRLDTEAF
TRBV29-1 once SVFLETQY
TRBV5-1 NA ASSPRGGNTIY
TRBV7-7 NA ASSQSSTLETQY
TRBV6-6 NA ASFGRGNLF
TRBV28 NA ASSSPGTGVSYEQY
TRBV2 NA ASSASAGVDEQY